These 2 T cell receptor beta chains were sequenced from one sample in a study of shared clonotypes between healthy human individuals. Method: immunoSEQ multiplex PCR; TCRdb's copy keeps in-frame clones and lacks some. The table lists about 500,000 clones, 60% to 80% of them singletons, with more than 10% in the top ten. Sequences were obtained from PBMCs. The receptors here all came from a woman aged 40 to 50 in good health. Some clones in this sample may be carry-over from other donors' samples.

Notes on this clone: This likely stems from a read error, as it lies one base from a far larger clone. The sample carries other DNA sequences with the same CDR3. The chain carries TRBV5-4 and TRBJ1-2; 8 bases align to TRBD1. CDR1 and CDR2 (germline): SGHNT, YYREEE (reference sequence). The CDR3 covers 14 residues. CDR3 amino acids: CASSLDREVYGYTF. CDR3 coding DNA: TGTGCCAGTAGCTTGGACAGGGAGGTCTATGGCTACACCTTC.

The chain carries TRBV9 and TRBJ2-3; 9 positions agree with TRBD2. The CDR3 is 17 residues long. Germline values: CDR1 SGDLS, CDR2 YYNGEE. V gave up 0 bases and J gave up 4 bases; unmatched junction bases: 9. The CDR3 here is CASSVGRASGTSDTQYF. CDR3 DNA: TGTGCCAGCAGCGTAGGGCGAGCTAGCGGGACCTCAGATACGCAGTATTTT.